Here is one T cell receptor (beta chain) with its context. What it recognizes is unknown. As originally analysed: Out-of-frame sequences were removed, leaving about 2,300,000 distinct TCRbeta sequences. The assay was immunoSEQ multiplex PCR, and TCRdb's table has in-frame clones only and misses some. D and trimming were read from the DNA, whereas the V and J calls and clone size are those reported in that table. The sample lists about 43,000 clones, under 80% seen once, with about 0.6% in the top ten. Single viable CD3+CD4+CD8-CD45RO+ cells were sorted as the memory CD4+ T cells. This sample is drawn from a study of memory CD4+ T cells and cytomegalovirus serostatus. Study-level points and caveats: Of around 160 reported CMV TCRbeta sequences, under 80 were found in memory CD4+ repertoires. Repertoires predicted CMV serostatus with median bootstrapped AUC of about 0.94. Suggested: most of the CMV-linked TCR signature lies in CD4+ memory cells.

The germline CDR1 and CDR2 sequences are LNHNV and YYDKDF (reference sequence). The CDR3 consists of 15 residues. Trimming removed 2 bases at V and 7 bases at J, with 14 bases between. This sequence was found in an adult in good health and CMV-seronegative. Material for sequencing was memory CD4+ T cells from blood. The chain has TRBV15 and TRBJ1-4; possibly TRBD1 for D (5 bases). The chain's CDR3 is CATSRSRVKGEKLFF. The CDR3 DNA follows: TGTGCCACCAGCAGATCCAGGGTAAAGGGTGAAAAACTGTTTTTT.